This T cell receptor beta chain is drawn from a study of T cell clones after liver transplantation. Turning to the study itself: Liver transplant recipients had immunosuppression withdrawal attempted within 2 years. Three of eight recipients were HCV-positive; others had non-autoimmune, non-viral indications.

Points from the study as a whole: Post-transplant, graft-donor-reactive CD4 TCRbeta sequences in blood dropped significantly in most of the 8 subjects.

Assay used: immunoSEQ multiplex PCR; TCRdb lists only in-frame clones, some missing. The sample shows some 120,000 clones, 75% to 95% of them seen only once. This clone was recorded only once. Antigen unknown. The CDR3 contains 12 residues. Germline CDR1 and CDR2: SGHDN and FVKESK. V dropped 1 base and J dropped 2 bases, with 2 bases sitting between them. The chain recombines TRBV14 with TRBJ2-5; D call uncertain. The TCR was taken from a human patient who received a liver transplant. Some of the T cells might come from the graft donor. Source: CD4+ T cells from blood, taken 12 months after liver transplant. Here the CDR3 reads CASSQVQETQYF. The CDR3 region has the DNA TGTGCCAGCAGCCAAGTGCAAGAGACCCAGTACTTC.